One and the same sample provided the 25 T cell receptor beta chains below, sequenced in a study of blood T cells in healthy people across ages. Alongside a J-beta primer mix, a sample-barcoded 5' primer served in a second PCR lasting roughly 7 to 11 cycles. Using its own MiXCR run on the 5' RACE reads, TCRdb lists one record per CDR3 protein. Here the sample spans fewer than 2,000,000 distinct CDR3 sequences, about two fifths being singletons. The source material was blood. These receptors originate from a human donor in good health.

The V and J genes are TRBV18 and TRBJ2-7, with 7 bases identical to TRBD1. Germline V gene sequence: CDR1 KGHSH, CDR2 LQKENI. Losses at the gene ends were 4 bases for V and 2 bases for J; bases not matched to a gene: 5. This CDR3 has 14 residues. The CDR3 nucleotides read TGTGCCAGCTCACGAGGACAGGACACCTACGAGCAGTACTTC. Translated, it gives CASSRGQDTYEQYF.

This clonotype was detected a few times. The gene calls are TRBV6-1 and TRBJ1-2, with D maybe TRBD1 (5 bases). Trimming stripped 6 bases from V and 7 bases from J, with 18 bases between. The CDR3 loop spans 14 amino acids. Germline CDR1 and CDR2: MNHNS and SASEGT. CDR3 nucleotide sequence: TGTGCCAGCAGCCCCCTCCAGGGAGTAAGTGGCTACACCTTC. This codes for CASSPLQGVSGYTF.

This clonotype was seen a handful of times. V usage is TRBV7-3 and J usage is TRBJ1-5; TRBD1 might be the D (5 bases). CDR1 is SGHTA and CDR2 is FQGTGA in the germline V gene. V gave up 5 bases and J gave up 13 bases, with 18 bases separating them. CDR3 length: 13 residues. The CDR3 DNA reads TGTGCCAGCAGCCCGTACCGCGGGGCGGCACAGCATTTT. It translates to CASSPYRGAAQHF.

The chain has TRBV5-1 and TRBJ1-4; possible D gene TRBD1, 6 bases. Germline CDR1 and CDR2: SGHRS and YFSETQ. CDR3 length equals 14 residues. V lost 5 bases, J lost 7 bases, and 15 bases lay in between. CDR3 sequence: CASSVGTGTEKLFF. The CDR3 nucleotides are TGCGCCAGCAGTGTTGGAACAGGGACTGAAAAACTGTTTTTT. Based on the CDR3 plus reference TRBV5-1 and TRBJ1-4, the full variable domain is KAGVTQTPRYLIKTRGQQVTLSCSPISGHRSVSWYQQTPGQGLQFLFEYFSETQRNKGNFPGRFSGRQFSNSRSEMNVSTLELGDSALYLCASSVGTGTEKLFFGSGTQLSVL.

J is TRBJ2-7 and V is TRBV18, with 8 bases aligning to TRBD2. Germline V CDR1 and CDR2: KGHSH, LQKENI. Trimming removed 6 bases from V and 1 base from J; junction bases left unmatched: 14. The CDR3 covers 17 residues. CDR3 amino acids: CASSPEGPGGASYEQYF. CDR3 bases: TGTGCCAGCTCCCCCGAAGGACCCGGGGGGGCATCCTACGAGCAGTACTTC. The full variable domain, its missing parts supplied by reference TRBV18 and TRBJ2-7, is NAGVMQNPRHLVRRRGQEARLRCSPMKGHSHVYWYRQLPEEGLKFMVYLQKENIIDESGMPKERFSAEFPKEGPSILRIQQVVRGDSAAYFCASSPEGPGGASYEQYFGPGTRLTVT.

This clonotype was seen more than once but under ten times. Because the CDR3's place on the DNA is in doubt, the DNA is left out and the CDR3 is given as listed by TCRdb. This sequence joins TRBV20-1 and TRBJ2-5; the tabulated D call, TRBD1, remains unverified against the DNA. The CDR3 is 19 residues long, counting both termini. Germline V CDR1 and CDR2: DFQATT, SNEGSKA (reference sequence). CDR3 in amino acids: CSARVGSGAFEDSQETRYF.

The rearrangement links TRBV6-6 to TRBJ2-7, with 8 bases aligning to TRBD1. The CDR3 contains 15 residues. Germline CDR1 MNHNY, CDR2 SVGAGI (reference sequence). V shed 2 bases, J shed 4 bases, and the junction held 7 bases outside the gene matches. CDR3 protein: CASSYESDRAYEQYF. The CDR3 nucleotides are TGTGCCAGCAGTTACGAGTCGGACAGGGCATACGAGCAGTACTTC.

The chain links TRBV7-3 to TRBJ1-2; 7 bases map to TRBD1. Germline V CDR1 and CDR2: SGHTA, FQGTGA. The CDR3 is made up of 16 amino acids. V shed 2 bases and J 6 bases; nucleotides not matched to a gene: 12. The CDR3 DNA follows: TGTGCCAGCAGCTTAGGTCCCGGGGGAACAGGGGATGGCTACACCTTC. Residues: CASSLGPGGTGDGYTF. The variable domain in full, with the rest retrieved from reference TRBV7-3 and TRBJ1-2, is GAGVSQTPSNKVTEKGKYVELRCDPISGHTALYWYRQSLGQGPEFLIYFQGTGAADDSGLPNDRFFAVRPEGSVSTLKIQRTERGDSAVYLCASSLGPGGTGDGYTFGSGTRLTVV.

In its sample, this clonotype was seen a few times. The chain couples TRBV7-2 to TRBJ1-2, with D perhaps TRBD1 (5 bases). The CDR3 length is 13 residues. Germline CDR1 SGHTA, CDR2 FQGNSA. V was trimmed by 2 bases and J by 7 bases, leaving 11 bases between them. CDR3 DNA: TGTGCCAGCAGCTTAATACAGGAACGTGGCTACACCTTC. Residues: CASSLIQERGYTF. Full variable domain (missing parts from reference TRBV7-2 and TRBJ1-2): GAGVSQSPSNKVTEKGKDVELRCDPISGHTALYWYRQSLGQGLEFLIYFQGNSAPDKSGLPSDRFSAERTGGSVSTLTIQRTQQEDSAVYLCASSLIQERGYTFGSGTRLTVV.

The CDR3 sequence: CASSQAPTSGVNNEQFF. The CDR3 bases are TGCGCCAGCAGCCAGGCACCGACTAGCGGGGTCAACAATGAGCAGTTCTTC. The chain carries TRBV4-3 and TRBJ2-1; 11 bases are shared with TRBD2. The V gene end was trimmed by 3 bases and the J gene end by 5 bases; junction bases not matched to a gene: 9. Germline CDR1 LGHNA, CDR2 YSLEER. The CDR3 is 17 amino acids.

This clonotype showed up just a few times. V is TRBV9 and J is TRBJ1-2; 9 nucleotides agree with TRBD1. The CDR3 runs to 17 residues. The trim removed 4 bases at V and 5 bases at J, leaving 15 bases unmatched. Germline V gives CDR1 SGDLS, CDR2 YYNGEE. CDR3 region: CASSSTRDRARGYGYTF. The CDR3 DNA sequence: TGTGCCAGCAGCTCGACCCGGGACAGGGCCCGGGGGTATGGCTACACCTTC.

The rearrangement links TRBV7-2 to TRBJ1-4; D is undetermined. This CDR3 contains 15 residues. With 3 bases removed from V and 0 bases from J, the gap between germline ends came to 8 bases. Germline V gene data show CDR1 as SGHTA and CDR2 as FQGNSA. CDR3 region: CASSLVQATNEKLFF. The CDR3 region has the DNA TGTGCCAGCAGCTTGGTCCAGGCAACTAATGAAAAACTGTTTTTT.

This clonotype was recorded a few times. The chain carries TRBV28 and TRBJ2-5, with 8 bases fitting TRBD1. J was trimmed by 2 bases and V by 3 bases; bases with no gene match: 5. Germline loops: CDR1 MDHEN, CDR2 SYDVKM. The CDR3 runs 15 residues. The CDR3 loop reads CASSFPDRGQETQYF. CDR3 DNA: TGTGCCAGCAGTTTCCCTGACAGGGGTCAAGAGACCCAGTACTTC.

Only one count was recorded for this clonotype. CDR3 region: CASMGRSPTDTQYF. The CDR3 bases are TGTGCCAGCATGGGGCGGTCCCCGACAGATACGCAGTATTTT. The chain links TRBV2 to TRBJ2-3; D possibly corresponds to TRBD1 (5 bases). V dropped 7 bases and J dropped 3 bases, with 14 bases sitting between them. The CDR3 is 14 amino acids. Looked up from germline, CDR1 is SNHLY and CDR2 is FYNNEI.

The chain couples TRBV6-1 to TRBJ2-7; TRBD1 is a possible D gene (6 bases). Germline assignment: CDR1 MNHNS and CDR2 SASEGT. V gave up 4 bases and J gave up 0 bases, with 7 bases separating them. CDR3 length: 13 amino acids. Here the CDR3 DNA reads TGTGCCAGCAGTGGGGACATCTCCTACGAGCAGTACTTC. It is translated as CASSGDISYEQYF.

J is TRBJ1-2 and V is TRBV20-1; no clear D gene. CDR1 DFQATT and CDR2 SNEGSKA come from the germline V gene (reference sequence). The CDR3 totals 15 residues. Trimming took off 0 bases at V and 3 bases at J, with 14 bases between the two ends. This CDR3 is CSARDPRGGDYGYTF. The CDR3 bases are TGCAGTGCTAGAGATCCGAGAGGAGGTGACTATGGCTACACCTTC.

The rearrangement links TRBV5-1 to TRBJ1-2; 8 bases align to TRBD1. The CDR3 has 15 residues. The ends lost 3 bases at V and 6 bases at J; junction bases unmatched: 10. The V gene's germline CDR1 is SGHRS and CDR2 YFSETQ. The CDR3 DNA follows: TGCGCCAGCAGCTCAGGCTGGACAGGGAGCCATGGCTACACCTTC. This encodes CASSSGWTGSHGYTF.

The rearrangement joins TRBV20-1 to TRBJ2-1, with 9 nucleotides matching TRBD1. The germline CDR1 and CDR2 sequences are DFQATT and SNEGSKA (reference sequence). V shed 2 bases, J shed 15 bases, and the junction held 11 bases outside the gene matches. There are 13 residues in the CDR3. For the CDR3, the DNA is TGCAGTGCTAGAACAGGGGGCCGAACGCAAACGTTCTTC. Translating it yields CSARTGGRTQTFF.

This clonotype was observed a handful of times. The chain employs TRBV12-3 or TRBV12-4 and TRBJ2-7; perhaps TRBD1 as D (6 bases). The CDR3 contains 13 residues. Trimming removed 6 bases at V and 3 bases at J, with 12 bases between. The DNA for the CDR3 is TGTGCCAGCAGAAGGACAGAGAACTACGAGCAGTACTTC. Amino acid sequence: CASRRTENYEQYF.

In this sample, this clonotype turned up a few times. The V and J genes are TRBV7-9 and TRBJ2-7; D gene uncertain. Trimming removed 4 bases from V and 9 bases from J, with 10 bases in between. The CDR3 totals 11 residues. Per the germline V gene, CDR1 is SEHNR and CDR2 is FQNEAQ (reference sequence). In DNA form, the CDR3 reads TGTGCCAGCAGCTCTGGTCTCGGGCAGTACTTC. The encoded protein is CASSSGLGQYF.

Comment on this clonotype: Since no conserved phenylalanine or tryptophan closes the CDR3, a read error is the likely cause. The J gene is TRBJ2-1, the V gene TRBV12-3 or TRBV12-4; TRBD2 agrees at 8 bases. J was trimmed by 6 bases and V by 6 bases; bases with no gene match: 4. CDR3 size: 13 residues. CDR3 loop: CASRGRGANEQFV. As DNA, the CDR3 is TGTGCCAGCAGGGGGCGGGGGGCCAATGAGCAGTTCGTC.

This clonotype has only a few counts. The gene calls are TRBV11-1 and TRBJ2-1; 8 bases match TRBD1. The ends lost 5 bases at V and 4 bases at J; junction bases unmatched: 16. The germline gives CDR1 SGHAT, CDR2 FQDESV (reference sequence). CDR3 length: 18 amino acids. CDR3 protein: CASSPLRLGTGDYNEQFF. The CDR3 DNA follows: TGTGCCAGCAGCCCGTTACGACTCGGGACAGGAGATTACAATGAGCAGTTCTTC.

On this clonotype: One end of the junction does not line up with germline, which may come from a read error. V is TRBV11-2 and J is TRBJ2-5; 9 bases are shared with TRBD2. This CDR3 comprises 16 residues. Germline V gene sequence: CDR1 SGHAT, CDR2 FQNNGV. CDR3 protein: CVSSLGRLAVQETQYF. Here the CDR3 DNA reads TGTGTCAGCAGCTTAGGGAGACTAGCGGTCCAAGAGACCCAGTACTTC.

This chain connects TRBV20-1 to TRBJ2-4, with D perhaps assigned TRBD1 or TRBD2 (6 bases each). V lost 6 bases and J lost 13, with 22 bases in between. The CDR3 length is 13 residues. Germline lookup yields CDR1 DFQATT and CDR2 SNEGSKA (reference sequence). The CDR3 sequence: CSATRGPRGGQYF. As DNA, the CDR3 is TGCAGTGCCACCCGGGGGCCGAGAGGCGGGCAGTACTTC.

This clonotype has only a few counts. This chain joins TRBV15 and TRBJ2-3; TRBD2 matches at 8 bases. The CDR3 totals 21 residues. The V segment lost 3 bases and the J segment 0 bases; nucleotides outside the gene matches: 20. The germline CDR1 and CDR2 sequences are LNHNV and YYDKDF (reference sequence). The CDR3: CATSSIYPGTREQRSTDTQYF. The CDR3 coding sequence is TGTGCCACCAGCAGCATCTATCCGGGGACTAGAGAGCAGCGGAGCACAGATACGCAGTATTTT. The variable domain in full, with the rest retrieved from reference TRBV15 and TRBJ2-3, is DAMVIQNPRYQVTQFGKPVTLSCSQTLNHNVMYWYQQKSSQAPKLLFHYYDKDFNNEADTPDNFQSRRPNTSFCFLDIRSPGLGDTAMYLCATSSIYPGTREQRSTDTQYFGPGTRLTVL.